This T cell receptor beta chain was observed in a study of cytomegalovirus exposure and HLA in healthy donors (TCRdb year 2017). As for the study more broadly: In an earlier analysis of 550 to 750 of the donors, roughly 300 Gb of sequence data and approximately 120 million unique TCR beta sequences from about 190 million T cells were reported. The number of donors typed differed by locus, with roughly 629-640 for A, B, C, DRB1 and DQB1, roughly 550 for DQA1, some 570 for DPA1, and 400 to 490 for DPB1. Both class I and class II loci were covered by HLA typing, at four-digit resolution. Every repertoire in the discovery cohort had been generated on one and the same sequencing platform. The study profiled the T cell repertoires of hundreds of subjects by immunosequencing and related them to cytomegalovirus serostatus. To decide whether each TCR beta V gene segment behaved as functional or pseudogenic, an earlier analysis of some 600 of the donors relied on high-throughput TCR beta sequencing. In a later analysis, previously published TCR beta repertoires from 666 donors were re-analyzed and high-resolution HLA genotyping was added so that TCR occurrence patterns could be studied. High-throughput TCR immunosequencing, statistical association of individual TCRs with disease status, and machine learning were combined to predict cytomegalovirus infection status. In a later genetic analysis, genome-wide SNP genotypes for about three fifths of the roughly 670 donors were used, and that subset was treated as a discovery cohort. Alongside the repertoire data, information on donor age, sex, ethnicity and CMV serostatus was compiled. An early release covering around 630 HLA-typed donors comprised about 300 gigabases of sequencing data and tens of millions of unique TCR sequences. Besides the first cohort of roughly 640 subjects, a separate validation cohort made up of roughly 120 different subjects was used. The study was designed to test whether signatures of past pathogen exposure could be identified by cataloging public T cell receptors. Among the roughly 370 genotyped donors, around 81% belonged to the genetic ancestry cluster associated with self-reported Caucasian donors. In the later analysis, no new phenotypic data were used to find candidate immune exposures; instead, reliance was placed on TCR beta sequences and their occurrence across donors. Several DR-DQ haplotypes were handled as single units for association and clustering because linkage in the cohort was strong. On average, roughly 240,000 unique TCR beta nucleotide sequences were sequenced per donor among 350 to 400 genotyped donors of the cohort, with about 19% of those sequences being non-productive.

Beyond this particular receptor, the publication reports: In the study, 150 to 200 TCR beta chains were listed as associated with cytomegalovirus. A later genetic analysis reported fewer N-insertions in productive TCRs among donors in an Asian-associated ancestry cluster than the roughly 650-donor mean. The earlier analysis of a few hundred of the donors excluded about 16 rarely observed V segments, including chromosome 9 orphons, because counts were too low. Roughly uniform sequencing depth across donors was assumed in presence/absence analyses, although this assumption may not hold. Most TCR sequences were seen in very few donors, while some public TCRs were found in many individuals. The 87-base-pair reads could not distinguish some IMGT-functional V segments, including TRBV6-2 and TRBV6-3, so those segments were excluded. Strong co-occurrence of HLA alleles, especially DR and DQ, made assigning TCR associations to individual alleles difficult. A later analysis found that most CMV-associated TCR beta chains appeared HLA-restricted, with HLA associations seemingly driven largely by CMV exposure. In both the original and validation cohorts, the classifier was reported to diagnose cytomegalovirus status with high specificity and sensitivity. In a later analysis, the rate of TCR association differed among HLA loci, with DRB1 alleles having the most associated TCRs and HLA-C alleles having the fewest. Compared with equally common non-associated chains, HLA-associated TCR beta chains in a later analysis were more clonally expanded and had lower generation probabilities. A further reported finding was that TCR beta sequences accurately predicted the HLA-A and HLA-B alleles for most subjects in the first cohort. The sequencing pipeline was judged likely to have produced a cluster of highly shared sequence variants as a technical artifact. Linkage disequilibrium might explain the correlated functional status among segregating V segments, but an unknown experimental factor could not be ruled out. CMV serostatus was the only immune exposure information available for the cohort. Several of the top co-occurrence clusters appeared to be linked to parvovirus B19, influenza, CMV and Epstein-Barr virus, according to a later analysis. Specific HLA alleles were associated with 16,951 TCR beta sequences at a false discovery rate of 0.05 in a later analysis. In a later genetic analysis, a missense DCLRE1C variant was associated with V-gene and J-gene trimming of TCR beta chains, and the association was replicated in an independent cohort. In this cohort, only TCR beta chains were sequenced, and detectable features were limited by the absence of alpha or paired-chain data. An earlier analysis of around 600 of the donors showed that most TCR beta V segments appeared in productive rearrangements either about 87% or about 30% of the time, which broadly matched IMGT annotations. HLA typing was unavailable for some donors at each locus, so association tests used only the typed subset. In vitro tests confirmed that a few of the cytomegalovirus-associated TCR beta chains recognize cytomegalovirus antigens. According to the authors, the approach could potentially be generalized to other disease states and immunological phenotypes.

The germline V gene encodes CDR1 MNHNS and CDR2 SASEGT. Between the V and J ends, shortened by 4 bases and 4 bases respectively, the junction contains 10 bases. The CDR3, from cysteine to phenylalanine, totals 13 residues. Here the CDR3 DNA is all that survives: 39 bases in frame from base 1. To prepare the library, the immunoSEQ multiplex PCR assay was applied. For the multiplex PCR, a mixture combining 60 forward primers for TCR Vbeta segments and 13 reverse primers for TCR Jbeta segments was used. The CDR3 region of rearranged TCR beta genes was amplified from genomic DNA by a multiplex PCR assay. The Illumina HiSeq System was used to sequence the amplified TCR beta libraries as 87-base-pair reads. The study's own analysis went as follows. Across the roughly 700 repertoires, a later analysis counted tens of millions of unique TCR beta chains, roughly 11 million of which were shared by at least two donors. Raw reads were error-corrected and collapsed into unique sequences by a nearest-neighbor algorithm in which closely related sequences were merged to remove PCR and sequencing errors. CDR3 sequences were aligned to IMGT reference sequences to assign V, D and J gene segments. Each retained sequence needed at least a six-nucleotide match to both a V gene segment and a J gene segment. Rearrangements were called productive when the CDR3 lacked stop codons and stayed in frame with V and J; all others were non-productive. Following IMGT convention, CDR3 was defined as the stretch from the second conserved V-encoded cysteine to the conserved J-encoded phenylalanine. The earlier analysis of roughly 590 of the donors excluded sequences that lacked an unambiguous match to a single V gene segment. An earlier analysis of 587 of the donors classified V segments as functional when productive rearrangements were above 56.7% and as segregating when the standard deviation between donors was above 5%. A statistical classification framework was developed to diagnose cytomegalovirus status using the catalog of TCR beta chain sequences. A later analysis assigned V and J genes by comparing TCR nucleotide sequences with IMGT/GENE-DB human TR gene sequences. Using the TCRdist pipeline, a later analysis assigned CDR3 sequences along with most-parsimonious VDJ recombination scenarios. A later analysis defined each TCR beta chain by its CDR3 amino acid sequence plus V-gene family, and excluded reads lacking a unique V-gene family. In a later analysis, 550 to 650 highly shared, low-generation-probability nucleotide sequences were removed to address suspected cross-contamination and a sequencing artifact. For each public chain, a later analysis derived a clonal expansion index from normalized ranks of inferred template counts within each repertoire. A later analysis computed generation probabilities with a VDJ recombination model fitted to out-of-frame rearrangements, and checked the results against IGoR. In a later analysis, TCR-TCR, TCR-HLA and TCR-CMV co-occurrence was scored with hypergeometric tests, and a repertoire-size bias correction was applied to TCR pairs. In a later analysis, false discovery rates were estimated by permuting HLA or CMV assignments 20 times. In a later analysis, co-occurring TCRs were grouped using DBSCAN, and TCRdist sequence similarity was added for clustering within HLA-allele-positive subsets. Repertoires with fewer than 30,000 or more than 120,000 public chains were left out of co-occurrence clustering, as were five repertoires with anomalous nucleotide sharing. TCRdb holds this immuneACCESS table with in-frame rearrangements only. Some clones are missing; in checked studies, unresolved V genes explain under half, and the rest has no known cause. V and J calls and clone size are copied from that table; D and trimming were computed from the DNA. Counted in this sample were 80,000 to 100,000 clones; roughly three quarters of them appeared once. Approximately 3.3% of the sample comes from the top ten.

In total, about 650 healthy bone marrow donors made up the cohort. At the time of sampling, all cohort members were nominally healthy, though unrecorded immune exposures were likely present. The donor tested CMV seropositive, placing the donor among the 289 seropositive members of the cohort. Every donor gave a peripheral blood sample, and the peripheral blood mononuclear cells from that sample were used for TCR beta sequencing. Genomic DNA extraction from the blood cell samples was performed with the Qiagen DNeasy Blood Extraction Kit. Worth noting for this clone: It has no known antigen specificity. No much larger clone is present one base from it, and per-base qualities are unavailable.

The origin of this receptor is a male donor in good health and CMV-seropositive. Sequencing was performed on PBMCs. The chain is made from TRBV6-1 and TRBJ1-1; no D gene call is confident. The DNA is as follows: TGTGCCAGCAGTGGAGGGATCAGCACTGAAGCTTTCTTT. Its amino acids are CASSGGISTEAFF.